This T cell receptor beta chain was identified in a study of blood T cell repertoires in COVID-19. This CDR3 is 14 amino acids long. The V gene's germline CDR1 is SGHVS and CDR2 FNYEAQ. V was trimmed by 7 bases and J by 1 base, leaving 12 bases between them. The repertoire was sequenced with immunoSEQ multiplex PCR; TCRdb's copy has only in-frame clones and lacks some. The sample records about 220,000 clones, about 91% being singletons. This clone is a singleton in its sample. The chain links TRBV7-6 to TRBJ2-3, with TRBD2 as a possible D gene (6 bases). Sequencing was carried out using PBMCs or T cells enriched from blood (not recorded which). The TCR sequence derives from a woman aged 50 to 60 with acute COVID-19. This CDR3 is CASKGSSGTDTQYF. The CDR3 DNA follows: TGTGCCAGCAAGGGGTCTAGCGGCACAGATACGCAGTATTTT.